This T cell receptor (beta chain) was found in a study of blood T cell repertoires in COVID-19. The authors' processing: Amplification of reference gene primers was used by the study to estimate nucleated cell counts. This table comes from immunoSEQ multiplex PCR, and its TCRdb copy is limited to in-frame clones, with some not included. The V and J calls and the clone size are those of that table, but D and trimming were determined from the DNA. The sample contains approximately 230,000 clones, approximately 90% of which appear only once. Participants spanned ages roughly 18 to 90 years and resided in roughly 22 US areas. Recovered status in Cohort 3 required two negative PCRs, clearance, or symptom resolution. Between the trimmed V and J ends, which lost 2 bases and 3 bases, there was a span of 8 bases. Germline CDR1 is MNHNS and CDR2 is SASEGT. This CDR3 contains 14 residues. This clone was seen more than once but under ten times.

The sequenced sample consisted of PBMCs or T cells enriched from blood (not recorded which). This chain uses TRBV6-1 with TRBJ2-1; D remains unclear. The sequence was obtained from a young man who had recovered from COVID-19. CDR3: CASSEKSDYNEQFF. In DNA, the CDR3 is TGTGCCAGCAGTGAAAAGAGTGACTACAATGAGCAGTTCTTC.